Listed below are T cell receptor beta chains from one sample, sequenced in a study of blood T cell repertoires in COVID-19. Profiled with immunoSEQ multiplex PCR; TCRdb holds only in-frame clones, not every one. The repertoire consists of 130,000 or so clones, with around 88% occurring once and the leading ten covering about a sixth. Source material: peripheral blood. These receptors were taken from a woman aged 45-60 years who had recovered from COVID-19. CDR3s include the opening cysteine and the closing phenylalanine or tryptophan. The D gene is left open where the match is weak. Rows give clone size only sometimes, using once, few, many, or a class for an expanded clone.

d_call,j_call,clone_size,v_call,cdr3_nt,cdr3_aa
-,TRBJ1-6,-,TRBV11-2,TGTGCCAGCAGCCCTCTATTTAAGTGGGAGGGCCTCGATAATTCACCCCTCCACTTT,CASSPLFKWEGLDNSPLHF
-,TRBJ2-7,-,TRBV5-1,TGCGCCAGCAAAACGACGGCGGAGGCCTACGAGCAGTACTTC,CASKTTAEAYEQYF
TRBD1,TRBJ1-1,-,TRBV7-3,TGTGCCAGCAGCTTAGATCACAGGGGTACTGAAGCTTTCTTT,CASSLDHRGTEAFF
TRBD1,TRBJ1-6,-,TRBV5-1,TGCGCCAGCAGCTCACTACCCCGAGAAATGACAGGGGGGTATTCACCCCTCCACTTT,CASSSLPREMTGGYSPLHF
-,TRBJ2-2,-,TRBV11-2,TGTGCCAGCAGCCCAGGATTAGTTCGCACCGGGGAGCTGTTTTTT,CASSPGLVRTGELFF
-,TRBJ2-5,-,TRBV29-1,TGCAGCGTTGAACAGAATCTAGCGGAGACCCAGTACTTC,CSVEQNLAETQYF
TRBD1,TRBJ1-2,-,TRBV19,TGTGCCAGTAGTACTCAGGGACAGGGGGCCTGGGGCTACACCTTC,CASSTQGQGAWGYTF
TRBD1,TRBJ2-3,-,TRBV11-3,TGTGCCAGCAGCGGGACAGTCCTCACAGATACGCAGTATTTT,CASSGTVLTDTQYF
-,TRBJ2-3,-,TRBV5-4,TGTGCCAGCAGCTTGGAGACTAGGGTCGCAGATACGCAGTATTTT,CASSLETRVADTQYF
-,TRBJ2-7,-,TRBV9,TGTGCCAGCAGCGGGGCTAACACCTACGAGCAGTACTTC,CASSGANTYEQYF
-,TRBJ2-7,-,TRBV19,TGTGCCAGTAGTATAAGTGGAGGGACCTACGAGCAGTACTTC,CASSISGGTYEQYF
TRBD1,TRBJ1-2,-,TRBV13,TGTGCCAGCAGCTCGGGACAGGGGGCGCGTGGCTACACCTTC,CASSSGQGARGYTF
TRBD1,TRBJ2-3,few,TRBV11-2,TGTGCCAGCAGCCCGGGACAGGGGGCCGTAGATACGCAGTATTTT,CASSPGQGAVDTQYF
-,TRBJ2-2,-,TRBV5-8,TGTGCCAGCAGCTTGGCCAAGACCGGGTACACCGGGGAGCTGTTTTTT,CASSLAKTGYTGELFF
-,TRBJ1-5,-,TRBV18,TGTGCCAGCTCACCGTTTTCGGGGGTCTCCAGCAATCAGCCCCAGCATTTT,CASSPFSGVSSNQPQHF
TRBD1,TRBJ1-2,-,TRBV6-5,TGTGCCAGCAGCAGGGACAGGGTGAAGAGTGGCTACACCTTC,CASSRDRVKSGYTF
TRBD1,TRBJ2-6,-,TRBV5-1,TGCGCCAGCAGCTTGACCCCCCCCGGGACAGGAAGCTCTGGGGCCAACGTTCTGACTTTC,CASSLTPPGTGSSGANVLTF
-,TRBJ1-2,-,TRBV5-4,TGTGCCAGCAGCTTGGCCTTCGACTATGGCTACACCTTC,CASSLAFDYGYTF
-,TRBJ2-1,-,TRBV13,TGTGCCAGCAGCTCCCGGGACATCTTTGTATACAATGAGCAGTTCTTC,CASSSRDIFVYNEQFF
-,TRBJ1-1,-,TRBV6-5,TGTGCCAGCAGCAGGTTGAACACAAACACTGAAGCTTTCTTT,CASSRLNTNTEAFF
-,TRBJ1-1,few,TRBV19,TGTGCCAGTAGTATCGGCACAGGGATAGGGACTGAAGCTTTCTTT,CASSIGTGIGTEAFF
-,TRBJ2-7,-,TRBV10-3,TGTGCCATCCCCACCTACGAGCAGTACTTC,CAIPTYEQYF
-,TRBJ1-5,-,TRBV28,TGTGCCAGCGGGCTGGAAGGTAATCAGCCCCAGCATTTT,CASGLEGNQPQHF
-,TRBJ2-2,-,TRBV7-3,TGTGCCAGCAGCGCGGATGCCACCGGGGAGCTGTTTTTT,CASSADATGELFF
TRBD1,TRBJ2-7,-,TRBV4-2,TGTGCCAGCAGCCAAAACACAGGGGATACCTACGAGCAGTACTTC,CASSQNTGDTYEQYF
TRBD1,TRBJ1-1,-,TRBV11-2,TGTGCCAGCAGCCTACGGGACAGGGGGAACACTGAAGCTTTCTTT,CASSLRDRGNTEAFF
-,TRBJ1-2,-,TRBV7-2,TGTGCCAGCAGCTTAGGACACTCCGGCTACACCTTC,CASSLGHSGYTF
-,TRBJ1-1,-,TRBV2,TGTGCCAGCAAGGGGGATGTGAACACTGAAGCTTTCTTT,CASKGDVNTEAFF
TRBD1,TRBJ2-7,-,TRBV7-8,TGTGCCAGCAGCCCTTCCCGGGACAGGGGTCTAGGTCAGTACTTC,CASSPSRDRGLGQYF
-,TRBJ2-3,-,TRBV11-3,TGTGCCAGCAGCTTAGAGGTTATCCGGGAGACTAGCACAGATACGCAGTATTTT,CASSLEVIRETSTDTQYF
TRBD2,TRBJ2-1,once,TRBV2,TGTGCCAGCCAGCGGGAGGAACGTGAGCAGTTCTTC,CASQREEREQFF
TRBD1,TRBJ2-2,-,TRBV7-6,TGTGCCAGCAGCCCGGACAGGGGAAGCGCGAACACCGGGGAGCTGTTTTTT,CASSPDRGSANTGELFF
-,TRBJ2-1,once,TRBV24-1,TGTGCCACCAGTCCATCCGGGAACCCTGAGCAGTTCTTC,CATSPSGNPEQFF
-,TRBJ1-1,-,TRBV2,TGTGCCAGCAGCTACGAGATAGTGGACACTGAAGCTTTCTTT,CASSYEIVDTEAFF
-,TRBJ2-2,-,TRBV7-3,TGTGCCAGCAGCTTAATCTCTACCGGGGAGCTGTTTTTT,CASSLISTGELFF
-,TRBJ1-4,-,TRBV7-2,TGTGCCAGCAGCCCCCAGGGCTTGATTAATGAAAAACTGTTTTTT,CASSPQGLINEKLFF
TRBD2,TRBJ2-2,-,TRBV18,TGTGCCAGCTCAAATTACAACCCCTTTCTCCTAGCGGGAGATGAAACCGGGGAGCTGTTTTTT,CASSNYNPFLLAGDETGELFF